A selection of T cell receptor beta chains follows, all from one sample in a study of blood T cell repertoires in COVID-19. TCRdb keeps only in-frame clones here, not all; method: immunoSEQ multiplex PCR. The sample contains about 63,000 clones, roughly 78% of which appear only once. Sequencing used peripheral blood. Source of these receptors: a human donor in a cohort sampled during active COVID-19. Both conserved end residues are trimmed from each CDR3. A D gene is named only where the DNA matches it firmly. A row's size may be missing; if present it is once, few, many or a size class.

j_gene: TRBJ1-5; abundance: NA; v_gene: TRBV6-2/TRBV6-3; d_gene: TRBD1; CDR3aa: ASSSPGQGGPLNQPQH
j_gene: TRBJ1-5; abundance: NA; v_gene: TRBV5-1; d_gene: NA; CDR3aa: ASSSSGEPNQPQH
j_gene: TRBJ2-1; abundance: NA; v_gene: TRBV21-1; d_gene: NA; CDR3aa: ARGNPRDYNEQF
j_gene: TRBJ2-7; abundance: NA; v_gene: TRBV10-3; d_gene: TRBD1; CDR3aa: AISDSSAGTGGYEQY
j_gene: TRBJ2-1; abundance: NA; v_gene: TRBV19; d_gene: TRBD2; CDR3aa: ASSPSGTSAIEQF
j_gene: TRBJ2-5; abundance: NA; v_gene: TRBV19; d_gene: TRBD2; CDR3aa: ASGWREGQETQY
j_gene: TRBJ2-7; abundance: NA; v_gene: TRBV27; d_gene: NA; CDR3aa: ASSPRRRGISYEQY
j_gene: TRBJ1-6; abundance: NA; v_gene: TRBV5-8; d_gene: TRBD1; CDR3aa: ASSRTGFDSPLH
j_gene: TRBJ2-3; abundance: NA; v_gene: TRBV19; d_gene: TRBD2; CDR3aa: ASIERGEDTQY
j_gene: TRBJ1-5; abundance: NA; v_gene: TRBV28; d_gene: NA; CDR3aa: ASTAGGGYQPQH
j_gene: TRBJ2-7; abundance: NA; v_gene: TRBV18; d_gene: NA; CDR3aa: ASSQTGTSYEQY
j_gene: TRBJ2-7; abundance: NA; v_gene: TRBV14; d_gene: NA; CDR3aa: ASSQDLGGGSEQY
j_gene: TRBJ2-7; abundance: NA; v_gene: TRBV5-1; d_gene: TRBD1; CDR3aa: ASSLPGQGAEQY
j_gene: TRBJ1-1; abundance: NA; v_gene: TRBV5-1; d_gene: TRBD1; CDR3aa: ASSIQTGLNTEAF
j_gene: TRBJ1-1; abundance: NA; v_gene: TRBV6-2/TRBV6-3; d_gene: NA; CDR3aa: AIGPEREAF
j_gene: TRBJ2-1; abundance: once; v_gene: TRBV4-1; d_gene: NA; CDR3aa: ASSPLAASYNEQF
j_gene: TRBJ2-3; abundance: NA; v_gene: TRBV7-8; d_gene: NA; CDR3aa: ASSSLTGPRADTQY
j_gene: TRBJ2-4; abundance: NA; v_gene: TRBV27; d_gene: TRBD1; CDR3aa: ASSLSWSGQGASKNIQY
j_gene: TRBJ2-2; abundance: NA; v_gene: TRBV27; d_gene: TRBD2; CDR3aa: ASSFRGRGELF
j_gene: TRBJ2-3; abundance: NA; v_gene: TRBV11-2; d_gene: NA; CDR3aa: ASSLLSGSGTDTQY
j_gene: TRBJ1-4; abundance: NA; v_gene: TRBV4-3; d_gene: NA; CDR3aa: ASSQVMRAEWKLF
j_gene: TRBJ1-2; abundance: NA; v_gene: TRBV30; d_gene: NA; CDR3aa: AWKSGAANYGYT
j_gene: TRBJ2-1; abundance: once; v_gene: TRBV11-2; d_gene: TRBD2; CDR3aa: ASSPPGTSSGREQF
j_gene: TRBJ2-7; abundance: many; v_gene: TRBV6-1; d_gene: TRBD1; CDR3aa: ASSERDRGFYEQY
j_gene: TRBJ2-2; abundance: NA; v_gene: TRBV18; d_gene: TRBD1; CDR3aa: ASSLQGNTRELF
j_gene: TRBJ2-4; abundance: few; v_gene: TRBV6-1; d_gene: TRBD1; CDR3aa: ASSESGGFSNIQY